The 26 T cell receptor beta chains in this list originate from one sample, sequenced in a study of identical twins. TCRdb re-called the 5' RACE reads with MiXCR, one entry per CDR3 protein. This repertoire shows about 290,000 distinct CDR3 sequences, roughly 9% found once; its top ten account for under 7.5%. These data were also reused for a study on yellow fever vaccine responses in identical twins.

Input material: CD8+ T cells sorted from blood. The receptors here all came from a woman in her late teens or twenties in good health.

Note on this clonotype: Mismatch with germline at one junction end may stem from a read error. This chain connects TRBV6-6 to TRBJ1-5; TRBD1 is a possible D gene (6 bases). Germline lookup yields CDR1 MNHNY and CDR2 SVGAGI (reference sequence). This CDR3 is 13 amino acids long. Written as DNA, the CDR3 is TGTGCCAGCAGTTATCGTAGGAGGGGGTTGTGGTATTTT. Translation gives CASSYRRRGLWYF.

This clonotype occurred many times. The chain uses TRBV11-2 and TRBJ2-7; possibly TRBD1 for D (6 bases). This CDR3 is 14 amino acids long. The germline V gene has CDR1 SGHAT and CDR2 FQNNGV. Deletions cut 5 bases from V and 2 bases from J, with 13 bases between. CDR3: CASSLLRDTYEQYF. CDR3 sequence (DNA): TGTGCCAGCAGCCTCCTCCGGGACACCTACGAGCAGTACTTC.

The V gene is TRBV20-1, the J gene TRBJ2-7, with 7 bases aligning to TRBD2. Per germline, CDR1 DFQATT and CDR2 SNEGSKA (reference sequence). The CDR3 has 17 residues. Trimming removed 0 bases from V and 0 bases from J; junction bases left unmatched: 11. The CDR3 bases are TGCAGTGCTAGAGATTTCAAATCTAGCGGACCCTCCTACGAGCAGTACTTC. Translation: CSARDFKSSGPSYEQYF.

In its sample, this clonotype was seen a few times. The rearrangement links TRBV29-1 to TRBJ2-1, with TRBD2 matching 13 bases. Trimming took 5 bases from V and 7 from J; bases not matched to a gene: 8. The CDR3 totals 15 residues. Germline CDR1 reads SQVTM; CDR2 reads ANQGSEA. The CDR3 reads CSVQGLAGERNEQFF. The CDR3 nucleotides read TGCAGCGTTCAAGGACTAGCGGGAGAGAGGAATGAGCAGTTCTTC.

The CDR3 DNA reads TGTGCCAGCAGGGAGGGACAGCCGAACACTGAAGCTTTCTTT. This encodes CASREGQPNTEAFF. V usage is TRBV7-9 and J usage is TRBJ1-1; 7 bases are a match to TRBD1. The CDR3 consists of 14 residues. J lost 1 base, V lost 6 bases, and 5 bases had no gene match. Germline-derived CDR1 and CDR2 are SEHNR and FQNEAQ (reference sequence).

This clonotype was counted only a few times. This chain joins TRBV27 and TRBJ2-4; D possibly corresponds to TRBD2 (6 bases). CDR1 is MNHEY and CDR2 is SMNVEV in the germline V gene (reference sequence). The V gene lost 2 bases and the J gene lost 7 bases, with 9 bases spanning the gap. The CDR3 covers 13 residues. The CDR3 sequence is CASSLGRDNIQYF. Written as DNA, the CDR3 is TGTGCCAGCAGTTTAGGGCGGGACAACATTCAGTACTTC.

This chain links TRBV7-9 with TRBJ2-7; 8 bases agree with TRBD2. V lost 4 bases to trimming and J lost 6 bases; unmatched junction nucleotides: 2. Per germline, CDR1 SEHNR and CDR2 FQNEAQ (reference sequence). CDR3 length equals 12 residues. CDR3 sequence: CASSSSGREQYF. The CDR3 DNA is TGTGCCAGCAGCTCTAGCGGGCGCGAGCAGTACTTC.

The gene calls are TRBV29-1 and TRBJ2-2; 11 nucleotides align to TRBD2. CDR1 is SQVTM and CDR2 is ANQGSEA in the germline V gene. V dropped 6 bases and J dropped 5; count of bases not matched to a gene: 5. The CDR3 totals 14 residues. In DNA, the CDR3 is TGCAGCGTGCAGCCTAGCGGGGGGACCGGGGAGCTGTTTTTT. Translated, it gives CSVQPSGGTGELFF.

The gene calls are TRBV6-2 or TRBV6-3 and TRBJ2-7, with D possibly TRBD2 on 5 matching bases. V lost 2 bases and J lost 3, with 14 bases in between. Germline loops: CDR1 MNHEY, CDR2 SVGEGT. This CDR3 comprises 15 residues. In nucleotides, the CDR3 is TGTGCCAGCAGTTACCCAAGGGCGGGTCTCTACGAGCAGTACTTC. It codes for CASSYPRAGLYEQYF.

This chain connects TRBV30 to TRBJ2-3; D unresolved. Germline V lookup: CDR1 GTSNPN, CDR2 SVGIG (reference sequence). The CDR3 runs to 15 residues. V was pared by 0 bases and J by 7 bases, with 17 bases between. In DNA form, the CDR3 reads TGTGCCTGGAGTGTGTCTCCGGTAGCCGCCTATACGCAGTATTTT. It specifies CAWSVSPVAAYTQYF.

The CDR3 spells CASSSPFTSGGLMEQFF. In DNA form, the CDR3 reads TGTGCCAGCAGCTCTCCCTTTACCAGCGGGGGGCTAATGGAGCAGTTCTTC. The chain couples TRBV7-8 to TRBJ2-1; 9 bases are shared with TRBD2. Germline V lookup: CDR1 SGHVS, CDR2 FQNEAQ. The CDR3 loop spans 17 amino acids. With V trimmed by 4 bases and J by 10 bases, 17 bases remained unmatched.

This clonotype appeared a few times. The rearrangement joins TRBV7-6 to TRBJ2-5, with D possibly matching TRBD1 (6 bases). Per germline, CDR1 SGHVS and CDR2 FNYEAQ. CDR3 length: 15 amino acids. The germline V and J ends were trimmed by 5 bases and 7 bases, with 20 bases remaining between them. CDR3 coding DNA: TGTGCCAGCAGCCCTCTTTCACGGGACACGGGGACCCAGTACTTC. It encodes CASSPLSRDTGTQYF.

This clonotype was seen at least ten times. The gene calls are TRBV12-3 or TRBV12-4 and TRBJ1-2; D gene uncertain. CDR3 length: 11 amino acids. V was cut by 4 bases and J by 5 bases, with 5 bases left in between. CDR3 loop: CASSSSYGYTF. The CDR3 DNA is TGTGCCAGCAGTTCGTCGTATGGCTACACCTTC.

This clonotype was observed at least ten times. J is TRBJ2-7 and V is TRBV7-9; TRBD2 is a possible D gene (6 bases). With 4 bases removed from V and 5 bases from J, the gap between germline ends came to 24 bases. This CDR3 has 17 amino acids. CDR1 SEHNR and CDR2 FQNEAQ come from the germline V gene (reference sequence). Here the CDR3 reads CASSSRVGGMRLDEQYF. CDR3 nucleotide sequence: TGTGCCAGCAGCTCCCGGGTTGGCGGGATGAGGTTGGACGAGCAGTACTTC.

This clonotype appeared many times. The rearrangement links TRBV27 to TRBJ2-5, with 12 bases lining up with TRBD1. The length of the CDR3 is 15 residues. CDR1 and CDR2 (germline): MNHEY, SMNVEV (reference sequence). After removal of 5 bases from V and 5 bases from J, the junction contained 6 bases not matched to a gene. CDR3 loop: CASSAGTGGWETQYF. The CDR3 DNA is TGTGCCAGCAGTGCGGGGACAGGGGGCTGGGAGACCCAGTACTTC.

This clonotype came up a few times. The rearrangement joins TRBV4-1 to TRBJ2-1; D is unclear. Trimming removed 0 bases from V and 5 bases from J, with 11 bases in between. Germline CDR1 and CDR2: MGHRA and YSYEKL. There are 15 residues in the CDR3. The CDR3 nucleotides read TGCGCCAGCAGCCAAGAGGGTACACTAAACAATGAGCAGTTCTTC. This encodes CASSQEGTLNNEQFF.

The DNA for the CDR3 is TGTGCCAGCCTAGCGGGGTCAATAAGCTCCTACAATGAGCAGTTCTTC. Amino acids: CASLAGSISSYNEQFF. This chain links TRBV11-1 with TRBJ2-1, with 9 bases that match TRBD2. V lost 8 bases, J lost 0 bases, and 8 bases stayed unmatched. Germline CDR1 reads SGHAT; CDR2 reads FQDESV (reference sequence). The CDR3 extends over 16 amino acids. The full variable domain, its missing parts supplied by reference TRBV11-1 and TRBJ2-1, is EAEVAQSPRYKITEKSQAVAFWCDPISGHATLYWYRQILGQGPELLVQFQDESVVDDSQLPKDRFSAERLKGVDSTLKIQPAELGDSAMYLCASLAGSISSYNEQFFGPGTRLTVL.

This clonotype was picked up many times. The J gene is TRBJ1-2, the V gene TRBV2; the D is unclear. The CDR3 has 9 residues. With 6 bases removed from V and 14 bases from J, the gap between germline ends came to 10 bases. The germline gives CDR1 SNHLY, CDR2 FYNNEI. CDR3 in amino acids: CASSWLPTF. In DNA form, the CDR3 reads TGTGCCAGCAGCTGGCTGCCTACCTTC.

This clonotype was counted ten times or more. The CDR3 DNA follows: TGTGCCAGCACTCAACTAGCGGGAGGAGCAGATACGCAGTATTTT. This translates into CASTQLAGGADTQYF. The J gene is TRBJ2-3, the V gene TRBV6-2 or TRBV6-3; 12 nucleotides line up with TRBD2. Germline lookup yields CDR1 MNHEY and CDR2 SVGEGT. This CDR3 has 15 amino acids. V was pared by 7 bases and J by 4 bases, with 6 bases of the junction left unmatched.

The CDR3 nucleotides are TGCAGTGCTAGAGATAGCAGGGGGCGCCAGCCCCAGCATTTT. Translation: CSARDSRGRQPQHF. The rearrangement joins TRBV20-1 to TRBJ1-5; 8 bases are shared with TRBD1. This CDR3 region has 14 residues. Germline V gives CDR1 DFQATT, CDR2 SNEGSKA (reference sequence). Unmatched junction bases numbered 5, after V lost 0 bases and J lost 7 bases.

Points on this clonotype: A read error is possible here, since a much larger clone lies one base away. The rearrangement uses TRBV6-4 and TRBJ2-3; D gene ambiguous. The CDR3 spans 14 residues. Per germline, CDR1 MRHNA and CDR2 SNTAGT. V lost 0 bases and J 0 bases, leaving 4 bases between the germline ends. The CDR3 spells CASSDSSSTDTQYF. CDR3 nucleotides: TGTGCCAGCAGTGACTCGAGTAGCACAGATACGCAGTATTTT.

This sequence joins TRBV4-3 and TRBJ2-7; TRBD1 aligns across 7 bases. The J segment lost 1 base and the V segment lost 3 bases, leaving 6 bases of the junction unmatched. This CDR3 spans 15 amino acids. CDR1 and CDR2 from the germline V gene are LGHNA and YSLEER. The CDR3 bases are TGCGCCAGCAGCCACGGGACAGACCGATCCTACGAGCAGTACTTC. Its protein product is CASSHGTDRSYEQYF.

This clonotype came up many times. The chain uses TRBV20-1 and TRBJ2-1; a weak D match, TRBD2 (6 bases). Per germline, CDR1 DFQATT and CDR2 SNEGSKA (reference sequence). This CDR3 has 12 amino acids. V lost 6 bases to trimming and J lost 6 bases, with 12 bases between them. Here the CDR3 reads CSARPGGNEQFF. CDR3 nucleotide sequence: TGCAGTGCAAGACCCGGGGGCAATGAGCAGTTCTTC.

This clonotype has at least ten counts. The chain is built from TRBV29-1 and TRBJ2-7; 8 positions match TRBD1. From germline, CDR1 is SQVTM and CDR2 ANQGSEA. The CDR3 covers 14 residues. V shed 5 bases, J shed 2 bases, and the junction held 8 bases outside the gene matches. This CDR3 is CSVLPDRATYEQYF. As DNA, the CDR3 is TGCAGCGTTCTGCCGGACAGGGCCACCTACGAGCAGTACTTC.

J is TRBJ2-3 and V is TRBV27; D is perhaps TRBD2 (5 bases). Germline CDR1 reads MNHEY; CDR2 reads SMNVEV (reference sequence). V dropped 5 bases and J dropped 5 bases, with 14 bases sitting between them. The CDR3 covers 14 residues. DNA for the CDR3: TGTGCCAGCAGTCCGCTCTCCGGAGGAGATACGCAGTATTTT. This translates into CASSPLSGGDTQYF.

The CDR3 region is CASSPNPGYEQYF. The CDR3 bases are TGTGCCAGCAGCCCTAACCCCGGGTACGAGCAGTACTTC. The chain is built from TRBV7-2 and TRBJ2-7; D unresolved. Germline CDR1 SGHTA, CDR2 FQGNSA. CDR3 length: 13 residues. V lost 5 bases to trimming and J lost 4 bases, with 12 bases between them.